This T cell receptor beta chain stems from a study of blood T cell repertoires in COVID-19. TCRdb's copy holds only in-frame clones and misses some; the assay was immunoSEQ multiplex PCR. The table records roughly 80,000 clones, approximately 84% of them present only once. The ends lost 0 bases at V and 6 bases at J; junction bases unmatched: 1. Germline-derived CDR1 and CDR2 are MRHNA and SNTAGT. The CDR3 is 14 residues long. Sequenced sample: peripheral blood. This clonotype was sampled from a human donor in a cohort sampled during active COVID-19. The chain has TRBV6-4 and TRBJ2-2; 7 bases are shared with TRBD2. The chain's CDR3 is CASSDSSGAGELFF. The DNA of the CDR3 is TGTGCCAGCAGTGACTCGAGCGGGGCCGGGGAGCTGTTTTTT.